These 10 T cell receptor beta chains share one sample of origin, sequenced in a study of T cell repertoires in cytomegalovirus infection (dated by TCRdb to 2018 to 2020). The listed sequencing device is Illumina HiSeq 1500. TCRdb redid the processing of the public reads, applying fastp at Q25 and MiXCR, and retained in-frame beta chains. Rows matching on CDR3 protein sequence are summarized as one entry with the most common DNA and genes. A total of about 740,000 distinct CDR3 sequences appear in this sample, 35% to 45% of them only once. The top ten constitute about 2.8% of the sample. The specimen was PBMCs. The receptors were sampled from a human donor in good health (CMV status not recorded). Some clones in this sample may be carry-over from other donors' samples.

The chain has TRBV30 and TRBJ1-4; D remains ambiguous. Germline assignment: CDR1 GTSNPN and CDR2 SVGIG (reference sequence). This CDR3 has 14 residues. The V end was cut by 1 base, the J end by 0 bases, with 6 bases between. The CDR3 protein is CAWSGRSTNEKLFF. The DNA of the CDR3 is TGTGCCTGGAGTGGCAGATCAACTAATGAAAAACTGTTTTTT.

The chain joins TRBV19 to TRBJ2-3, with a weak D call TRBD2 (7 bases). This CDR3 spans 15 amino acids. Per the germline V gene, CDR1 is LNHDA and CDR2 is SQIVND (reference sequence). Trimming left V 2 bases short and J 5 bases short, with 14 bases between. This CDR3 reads CASSIPGGPRDTQYF. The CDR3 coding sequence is TGTGCCAGTAGTATACCGGGGGGCCCCAGAGATACGCAGTATTTT.

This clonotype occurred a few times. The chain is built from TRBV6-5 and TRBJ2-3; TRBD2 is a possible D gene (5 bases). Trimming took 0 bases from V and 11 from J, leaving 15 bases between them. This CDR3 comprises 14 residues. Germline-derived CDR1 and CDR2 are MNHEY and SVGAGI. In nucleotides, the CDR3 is TGTGCCAGCAGTTACTCGAGGGCTCTAAGGGTGCAGTATTTT. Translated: CASSYSRALRVQYF.

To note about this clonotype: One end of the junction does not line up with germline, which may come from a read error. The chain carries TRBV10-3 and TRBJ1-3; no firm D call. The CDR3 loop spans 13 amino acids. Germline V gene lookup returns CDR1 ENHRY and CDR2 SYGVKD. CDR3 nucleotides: TGTGCCATCATCGAGGACTCTGGAAACACCATAGATTTT. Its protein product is CAIIEDSGNTIDF.

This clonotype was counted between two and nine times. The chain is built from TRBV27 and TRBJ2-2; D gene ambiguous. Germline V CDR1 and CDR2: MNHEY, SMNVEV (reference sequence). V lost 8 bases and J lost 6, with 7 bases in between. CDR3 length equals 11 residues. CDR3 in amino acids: CASGVAGELFF. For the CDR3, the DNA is TGTGCCAGCGGAGTAGCCGGGGAGCTGTTTTTT.

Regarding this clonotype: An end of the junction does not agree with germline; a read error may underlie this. The CDR3 DNA follows: TGTGCCAGCAGTTCAGGGGTAGCTGGGGCCAACGTCCTGAATTTC. Translated: CASSSGVAGANVLNF. The chain is built from TRBV7-9 and TRBJ2-6; possibly TRBD1 for D (6 bases). In germline, CDR1 is SEHNR, CDR2 FQNEAQ (reference sequence). There are 15 residues in the CDR3. Full variable domain (remainder filled in from reference TRBV7-9 and TRBJ2-6): DTGVSQNPRHKITKRGQNVTFRCDPISEHNRLYWYRQTLGQGPEFLTYFQNEAQLEKSRLLSDRFSAERPKGSFSTLEIQRTEQGDSAMYLCASSSGVAGANVLNFGAGSRLTVL.

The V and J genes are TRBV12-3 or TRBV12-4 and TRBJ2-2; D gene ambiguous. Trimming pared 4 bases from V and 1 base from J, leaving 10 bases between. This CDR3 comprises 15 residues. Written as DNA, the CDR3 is TGTGCCAGCAGTTCCGGGCTGGGGAACACCGGGGAGCTGTTTTTT. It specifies CASSSGLGNTGELFF.

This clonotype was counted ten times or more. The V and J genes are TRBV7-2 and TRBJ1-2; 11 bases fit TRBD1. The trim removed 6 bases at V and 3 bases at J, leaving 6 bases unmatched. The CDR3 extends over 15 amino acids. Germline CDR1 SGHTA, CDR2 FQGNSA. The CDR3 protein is CASSLDRGRDYGYTF. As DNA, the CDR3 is TGTGCCAGCAGTCTGGACAGGGGGCGCGACTATGGCTACACCTTC. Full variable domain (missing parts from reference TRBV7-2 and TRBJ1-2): GAGVSQSPSNKVTEKGKDVELRCDPISGHTALYWYRQSLGQGLEFLIYFQGNSAPDKSGLPSDRFSAERTGGSVSTLTIQRTQQEDSAVYLCASSLDRGRDYGYTFGSGTRLTVV.

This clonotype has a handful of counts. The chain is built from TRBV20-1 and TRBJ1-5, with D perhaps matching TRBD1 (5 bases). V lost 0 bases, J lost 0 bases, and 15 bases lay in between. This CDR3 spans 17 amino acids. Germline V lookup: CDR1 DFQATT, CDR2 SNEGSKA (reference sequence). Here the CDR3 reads CSARDGQGGYSNQPQHF. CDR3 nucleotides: TGCAGTGCTAGAGATGGCCAGGGAGGTTATAGCAATCAGCCCCAGCATTTT.

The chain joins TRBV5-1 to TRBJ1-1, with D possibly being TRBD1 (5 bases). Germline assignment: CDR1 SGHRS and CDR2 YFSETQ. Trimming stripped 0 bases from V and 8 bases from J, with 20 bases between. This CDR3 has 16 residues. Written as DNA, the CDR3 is TGCGCCAGCAGCTTGGGAAGATTGGGGCTGGTTGGGGAAGCTTTCTTT. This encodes CASSLGRLGLVGEAFF.